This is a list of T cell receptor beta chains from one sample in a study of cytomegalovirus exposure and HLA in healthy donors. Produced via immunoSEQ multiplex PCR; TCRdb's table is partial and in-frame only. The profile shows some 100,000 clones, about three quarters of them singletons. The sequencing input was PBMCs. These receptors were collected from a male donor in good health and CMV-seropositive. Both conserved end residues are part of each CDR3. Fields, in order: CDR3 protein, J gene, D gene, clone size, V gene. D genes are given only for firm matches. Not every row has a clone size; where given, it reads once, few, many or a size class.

CATSRDLSYEQYF,TRBJ2-7,.,.,TRBV15
CAIRGDRGKTQYF,TRBJ2-5,TRBD1,.,TRBV10-3
CASSLGDRGTEAFF,TRBJ1-1,TRBD1,.,TRBV5-4
CASSQEIAGAGEQFF,TRBJ2-1,.,few,TRBV4-2
CASSLGSGNHYGYTF,TRBJ1-2,.,.,TRBV7-2
CASSSPVPGGNEQFF,TRBJ2-1,TRBD2,.,TRBV27
CASSLQGATEAFF,TRBJ1-1,TRBD1,.,TRBV7-3
CATSTQGEVNGYTF,TRBJ1-2,TRBD1,.,TRBV28
CAWTAGGSSPLHF,TRBJ1-6,.,.,TRBV30
CASSLQPPGDLNTGELFF,TRBJ2-2,.,.,TRBV5-1
CASSSTGGSQPQHF,TRBJ1-5,TRBD1,.,TRBV13
CASPGGENTEAFF,TRBJ1-1,.,.,TRBV30
CASSLFGGGSQPQHF,TRBJ1-5,.,.,TRBV5-6
CASSWVEGTEAFF,TRBJ1-1,.,few,TRBV27
CASSDPRQGPGANVLTF,TRBJ2-6,TRBD1,.,TRBV2
CAWSYRGRSGYTF,TRBJ1-2,TRBD1,.,TRBV30
CSVEETTGELFF,TRBJ2-2,.,.,TRBV29-1
CASSAMSQGGYTGELFF,TRBJ2-2,.,.,TRBV11-1
CASSFPLNDRLNTEAFF,TRBJ1-1,.,once,TRBV28
CASSVGGPNQPQHF,TRBJ1-5,TRBD1,few,TRBV25-1
CASSRYSSYNEQFF,TRBJ2-1,.,.,TRBV7-2
CASGGQGYEQYF,TRBJ2-7,TRBD1,.,TRBV10-2
CAISEYLAGVRGDTQYF,TRBJ2-3,TRBD2,.,TRBV10-3